This T cell receptor beta chain was captured in a study of PD-L1 blockade in urothelial cancer. Study context: About 85% of the roughly 29 patients comprised males who had bladder-origin urothelial cancer. Median T cell yield from blood was roughly 140,000.

This clone was observed once. The CDR3 extends over 14 amino acids. Germline V CDR1 and CDR2: MNHEY, SMNVEV (reference sequence). Trimming took 4 bases from V and 0 from J, leaving 4 bases between them. Profiling relied on immunoSEQ multiplex PCR, and the TCRdb table lists in-frame clones only, not all of them. The table has about 110,000 clones, around 93% seen once. Time point noted: peripheral blood 6 weeks after treatment start. The sequencing here drew on PBMCs, taken around atezolizumab (anti-PD-L1) treatment. The genes are TRBV27 and TRBJ2-6; D unclear. This receptor was taken from a man in his 60s with urothelial cancer. The CDR3 bases are TGTGCCAGCAGTTCATTCTCTGGGGCCAACGTCCTGACTTTC. It yields the protein CASSSFSGANVLTF.